The 25 T cell receptor beta chains listed next were all sequenced from one sample in a study of cytomegalovirus exposure and HLA in healthy donors. The PCR contained 60 Vbeta and 13 Jbeta primers. TCRdb's copy holds only in-frame clones and misses some; the assay was immunoSEQ multiplex PCR. The sample yields around 160,000 clones, roughly 80% seen once. Sequencing was carried out using PBMCs. The source is a middle-aged man in good health and CMV-seropositive.

This chain uses TRBV19 with TRBJ2-7; 7 bases are shared with TRBD1. The CDR3 sequence is 12 residues long. The V segment lost 10 bases and the J segment 0 bases; nucleotides outside the gene matches: 3. From germline, CDR1 is LNHDA and CDR2 SQIVND (reference sequence). The CDR3 DNA is TGTGCCACGGGACAGTCCTCCTACGAGCAGTACTTC. This translates into CATGQSSYEQYF.

The chain recombines TRBV13 with TRBJ1-2; 8 positions match TRBD1. The ends lost 5 bases at V and 8 bases at J; junction bases unmatched: 10. The CDR3 totals 14 residues. CDR1 is PRHDT, CDR2 FYEKMQ, per germline (reference sequence). CDR3 in DNA: TGTGCCAGCAGCACGGGGACAGGACGATACGGCTACACCTTC. As protein: CASSTGTGRYGYTF. Together with reference TRBV13 and TRBJ1-2, the CDR3 gives the full variable domain: AAGVIQSPRHLIKEKRETATLKCYPIPRHDTVYWYQQGPGQDPQFLISFYEKMQSDKGSIPDRFSAQQFSDYHSELNMSSLELGDSALYFCASSTGTGRYGYTFGSGTRLTVV.

The chain joins TRBV6-6 to TRBJ2-6; maybe TRBD2 (7 bases). Trimming cost V 7 bases and J 0 bases, with 10 bases left between them. In germline, CDR1 is MNHNY, CDR2 SVGAGI (reference sequence). The CDR3 runs 15 residues. CDR3 coding DNA: TGTGCCAGCACGGGGGGCAGCTCTGGGGCCAACGTCCTGACTTTC. Translation: CASTGGSSGANVLTF.

The V call is TRBV5-1, the J call TRBJ1-6, with TRBD1 matching over 9 bases. CDR3 length equals 17 residues. With V trimmed by 1 base and J by 10 bases, 12 bases remained unmatched. Germline lookup yields CDR1 SGHRS and CDR2 YFSETQ. CDR3 sequence (DNA): TGCGCCAGCAGCTTGAGCCCGTTGACAGGGGGAAACTCACCCCTCCACTTT. Translation: CASSLSPLTGGNSPLHF. Using reference TRBV5-1 and TRBJ1-6 for the parts outside the CDR3, the full variable domain is KAGVTQTPRYLIKTRGQQVTLSCSPISGHRSVSWYQQTPGQGLQFLFEYFSETQRNKGNFPGRFSGRQFSNSRSEMNVSTLELGDSALYLCASSLSPLTGGNSPLHFGNGTRLTVT.

The V call is TRBV19, the J call TRBJ2-3, with D possibly being TRBD2 (5 bases). V lost 8 bases to trimming and J lost 1 base, with 10 bases between them. CDR1 LNHDA and CDR2 SQIVND come from the germline V gene (reference sequence). The CDR3 covers 13 residues. The CDR3 sequence: CASREGGTDTQYF. CDR3 DNA sequence: TGTGCCAGTCGCGAGGGCGGCACAGATACGCAGTATTTT.

V gene TRBV6-5 combines with J gene TRBJ1-1; TRBD1 agrees at 7 bases. The germline V gene has CDR1 MNHEY and CDR2 SVGAGI. This CDR3 comprises 14 residues. The V and J ends lost 7 bases and 1 base, in that order; junction bases with no gene match: 6. CDR3 protein: CASNRQGSNTEAFF. As DNA, the CDR3 is TGTGCCAGCAACCGACAGGGCTCGAACACTGAAGCTTTCTTT.

The chain is built from TRBV14 and TRBJ2-7, with TRBD1 identical over 7 bases. There are 14 residues in the CDR3. The germline V gene has CDR1 SGHDN and CDR2 FVKESK. With V trimmed by 4 bases and J by 3 bases, 6 bases remained unmatched. Written as DNA, the CDR3 is TGTGCCAGCAGCCGAAGACAGGGCGACTACGAGCAGTACTTC. Amino acids: CASSRRQGDYEQYF.

This sequence joins TRBV11-2 and TRBJ1-4, with D possibly being TRBD1 (5 bases). The CDR3 sequence is 16 residues long. V was pared by 5 bases and J by 6 bases, with 19 bases between. CDR1 is SGHAT and CDR2 is FQNNGV in the germline V gene. The CDR3 loop is CASSPSPGGGYEKLFF. In nucleotides, the CDR3 is TGTGCCAGCAGCCCCTCCCCTGGCGGGGGGTATGAAAAACTGTTTTTT.

The chain joins TRBV11-3 to TRBJ1-1, with 7 bases that match TRBD1. Germline-derived CDR1 and CDR2 are SGHNT and YENEEA. The ends lost 3 bases at V and 12 bases at J; junction bases unmatched: 10. The CDR3 has 13 residues. The CDR3 spells CASSLIGGSGSFF. CDR3 nucleotide sequence: TGTGCCAGCAGCTTGATAGGGGGCAGTGGGTCTTTCTTT.

This clone was counted between two and nine times. The CDR3 nucleotides read TGTGCCAGCAGCATATCCTTGACAGCCCAAGAGACCCAGTACTTC. As protein: CASSISLTAQETQYF. The chain carries TRBV7-9 and TRBJ2-5; a possible D gene is TRBD1 (5 bases). The CDR3 extends over 15 amino acids. V shed 5 bases and J shed 1 base, with 14 bases lying between them. The V gene's germline CDR1 is SEHNR and CDR2 FQNEAQ (reference sequence).

This clone was counted only a few times. The chain combines TRBV7-9 with TRBJ2-7; the D gene is possibly TRBD2 (5 bases). The CDR3 has 15 amino acids. Germline CDR1 SEHNR, CDR2 FQNEAQ (reference sequence). V lost 1 base, J lost 7 bases, and 17 bases lay in between. The chain's CDR3 is CASSLETFNTGEQYF. CDR3 nucleotide sequence: TGTGCCAGCAGCTTAGAGACATTCAACACGGGGGAGCAGTACTTC.

This rearrangement joins TRBV7-3 to TRBJ2-7, with TRBD1 identical over 8 bases. Trimming took 5 bases from V and 3 from J; bases not matched to a gene: 3. This CDR3 is built from 13 residues. Per germline, CDR1 SGHTA and CDR2 FQGTGA. This CDR3 is CASSPGQGYEQYF. As DNA, the CDR3 is TGTGCCAGCAGCCCCGGACAGGGCTACGAGCAGTACTTC.

This clone was seen just once. The rearrangement uses TRBV6-6 and TRBJ1-2; D is possibly TRBD1 (6 bases). This CDR3 spans 15 amino acids. CDR1 is MNHNY and CDR2 is SVGAGI in the germline V gene (reference sequence). The V end was cut by 2 bases, the J end by 3 bases, with 13 bases between. CDR3 sequence (DNA): TGTGCCAGCAGTTACGTGCGTCAGGGGCACTATGGCTACACCTTC. Translated: CASSYVRQGHYGYTF.

This chain joins TRBV4-3 and TRBJ2-7; D is undetermined. The CDR3 spans 13 residues. V lost 4 bases to trimming and J lost 0 bases, with 7 bases between them. Germline lookup yields CDR1 LGHNA and CDR2 YSLEER. The CDR3 region has the DNA TGCGCCAGCAGCCCTGGCCTCTCCTACGAGCAGTACTTC. Residues: CASSPGLSYEQYF.

The gene calls are TRBV1 and TRBJ2-4; TRBD1, as called in the table, went unchecked against the DNA. TRBV1 is a pseudogene. The CDR3 consists of 20 residues. The CDR3, as DNA: TGCACCAGCAGCCAAGATCTAGGACAGGGGACCACTCTAGCCAAAAACATTCAGTACTTC. It is translated as CTSSQDLGQGTTLAKNIQYF.

For this clone: Distinct nucleotide sequences in the sample also encode this CDR3. This chain links TRBV5-1 with TRBJ2-3; the match to TRBD2 covers 9 bases. CDR3 length equals 14 residues. The ends lost 2 bases at V and 9 bases at J; junction bases unmatched: 7. Germline V gene data show CDR1 as SGHRS and CDR2 as YFSETQ. The CDR3 nucleotides read TGCGCCAGCAGCTTTCCTAGCGGGGAGCAAACGCAGTATTTT. This sequence encodes CASSFPSGEQTQYF. Full variable domain (outside the CDR3, taken from reference TRBV5-1 and TRBJ2-3): KAGVTQTPRYLIKTRGQQVTLSCSPISGHRSVSWYQQTPGQGLQFLFEYFSETQRNKGNFPGRFSGRQFSNSRSEMNVSTLELGDSALYLCASSFPSGEQTQYFGPGTRLTVL.

CDR3 loop: CASSYTGGDSPLHF. The CDR3 DNA reads as TGCGCCAGCAGCTACACAGGGGGGGATTCACCCCTCCACTTT. The V and J genes are TRBV5-1 and TRBJ1-6; 8 bases line up with TRBD1. The germline gives CDR1 SGHRS, CDR2 YFSETQ. The V gene end was trimmed by 3 bases and the J gene end by 8 bases; junction bases not matched to a gene: 4. The CDR3 spans 14 residues. The full variable domain, in which reference TRBV5-1 and TRBJ1-6 provide the parts outside the CDR3, is KAGVTQTPRYLIKTRGQQVTLSCSPISGHRSVSWYQQTPGQGLQFLFEYFSETQRNKGNFPGRFSGRQFSNSRSEMNVSTLELGDSALYLCASSYTGGDSPLHFGNGTRLTVT.

The chain is built from TRBV5-1 and TRBJ2-3, with 11 nucleotides matching TRBD2. The CDR3 is made up of 16 amino acids. Unmatched junction bases numbered 8, after V lost 4 bases and J lost 4 bases. Germline CDR1 reads SGHRS; CDR2 reads YFSETQ. The chain's CDR3 is CASSQVGLAGSDTQYF. CDR3 coding DNA: TGCGCCAGCAGCCAGGTAGGACTAGCGGGCTCAGATACGCAGTATTTT.

This clone occurred a few times. The chain combines TRBV5-4 with TRBJ2-4, with unresolved D. V was cut by 4 bases and J by 1 base, with 9 bases left in between. The CDR3 totals 14 residues. Germline-derived CDR1 and CDR2 are SGHNT and YYREEE (reference sequence). The CDR3 DNA reads as TGTGCCAGCAGCCCACCCGAGGCCAAAAACATTCAGTACTTC. Amino acid sequence: CASSPPEAKNIQYF.

The chain uses TRBV29-1 and TRBJ1-5; D gene ambiguous. The V and J ends lost 5 bases and 3 bases respectively, with 11 bases between them. The CDR3 consists of 13 residues. Germline V lookup: CDR1 SQVTM, CDR2 ANQGSEA. CDR3 sequence: CSVLGSFNQPQHF. The CDR3, as DNA: TGCAGCGTTTTGGGCTCGTTCAATCAGCCCCAGCATTTT.

This clone was detected only a few times. V gene TRBV7-6 combines with J gene TRBJ1-6; D unclear. CDR1 is SGHVS and CDR2 is FNYEAQ in the germline V gene. V lost 3 bases, J lost 4 bases, and 7 bases lay in between. The CDR3 consists of 14 residues. Here the CDR3 reads CASSLSVYNSPLHF. The CDR3 DNA is TGTGCCAGCAGCTTGAGTGTATATAATTCACCCCTCCACTTT.

The chain carries TRBV5-8 and TRBJ2-3; 14 bases map to TRBD2. V dropped 4 bases and J dropped 5; count of bases not matched to a gene: 12. Germline V gene data show CDR1 as SGHTS and CDR2 as YDEGEE. CDR3 length: 18 residues. DNA of the CDR3: TGTGCCAGCAGCCTACCAGGACTAGCGGGGGGCCAAATAGATACGCAGTATTTT. It encodes CASSLPGLAGGQIDTQYF.

This chain uses TRBV14 with TRBJ2-5, with a possible D match to TRBD2 (5 bases). The CDR3 sequence is 14 residues long. Germline V CDR1 and CDR2: SGHDN, FVKESK. V was cut by 4 bases and J by 5 bases, with 14 bases left in between. The CDR3 reads CASSPLLATETQYF. The CDR3 DNA is TGTGCCAGCAGCCCACTCTTAGCGACGGAGACCCAGTACTTC.

The chain uses TRBV6-5 and TRBJ1-1, with D possibly being TRBD1 (5 bases). Germline V lookup: CDR1 MNHEY, CDR2 SVGAGI. The V gene lost 2 bases and the J gene lost 0 bases, with 7 bases spanning the gap. This CDR3 spans 14 amino acids. This CDR3 reads CASSYGGVNTEAFF. In DNA form, the CDR3 reads TGTGCCAGCAGTTACGGGGGGGTGAACACTGAAGCTTTCTTT.

To note about this clone: The sample contains more than one DNA sequence encoding this CDR3. The chain links TRBV6-5 to TRBJ1-1; possibly TRBD1 for D (6 bases). Trimming took off 0 bases at V and 4 bases at J, with 15 bases between the two ends. Germline V gene sequence: CDR1 MNHEY, CDR2 SVGAGI. The CDR3 sequence is 16 residues long. The CDR3 DNA follows: TGTGCCAGCAGTTACTCATCCTTTGGACAGCTCACTGAAGCTTTCTTT. Its protein product is CASSYSSFGQLTEAFF.